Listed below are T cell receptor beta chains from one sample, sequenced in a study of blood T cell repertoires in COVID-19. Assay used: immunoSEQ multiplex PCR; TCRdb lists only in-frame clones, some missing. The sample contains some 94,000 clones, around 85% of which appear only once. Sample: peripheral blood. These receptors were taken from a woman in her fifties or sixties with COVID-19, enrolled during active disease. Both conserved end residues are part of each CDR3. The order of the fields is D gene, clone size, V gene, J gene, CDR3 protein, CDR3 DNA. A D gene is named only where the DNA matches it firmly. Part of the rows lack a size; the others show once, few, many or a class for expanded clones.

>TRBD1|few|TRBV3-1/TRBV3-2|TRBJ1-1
CASTTGPNTEAFF
TGTGCCAGCACGACAGGGCCGAACACTGAAGCTTTCTTT
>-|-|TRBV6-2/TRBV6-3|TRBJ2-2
CASSRGQTATNTGELFF
TGTGCCAGCAGCCGCGGACAGACAGCAACGAACACCGGGGAGCTGTTTTTT
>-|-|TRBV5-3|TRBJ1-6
CAREPGSYNSPLHF
TGTGCCAGGGAACCAGGCTCCTATAATTCACCCCTCCACTTT
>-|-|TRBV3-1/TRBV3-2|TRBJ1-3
CASSLITEGNTIYF
TGTGCCAGCAGCCTAATAACAGAAGGAAACACCATATATTTT
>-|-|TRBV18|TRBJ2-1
CASSPPGDNEQFF
TGTGCCAGCTCACCTCCGGGGGACAATGAGCAGTTCTTC
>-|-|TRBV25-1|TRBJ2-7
CASSGAYEQYF
TGTGCCAGCAGTGGAGCCTACGAGCAGTACTTC
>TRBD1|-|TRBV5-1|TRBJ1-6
CASSSNPLEGTGSSYNSPLHF
TGCGCCAGCAGCTCCAACCCCCTGGAGGGGACAGGGAGCTCCTATAATTCACCCCTCCACTTT
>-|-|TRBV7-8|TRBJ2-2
CASSLQTAGELFF
TGTGCCAGCAGCTTACAGACAGCCGGGGAGCTGTTTTTT
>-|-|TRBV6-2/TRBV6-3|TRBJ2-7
CASNPPGIYEQYF
TGTGCCAGCAACCCACCAGGGATTTACGAGCAGTACTTC
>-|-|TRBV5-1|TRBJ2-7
CASSSNPFEQYF
TGCGCCAGCAGCTCCAATCCATTCGAGCAGTACTTC
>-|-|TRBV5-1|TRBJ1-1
CASSNDRVAFF
TGCGCCAGCAGCAACGACAGAGTGGCTTTCTTT
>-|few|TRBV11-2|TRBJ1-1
CASSLREAFF
TGTGCCAGCAGCTTGCGAGAAGCTTTCTTT
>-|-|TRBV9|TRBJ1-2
CASSVEPKGDGYTF
TGTGCCAGCAGCGTAGAGCCAAAAGGAGATGGCTACACCTTC
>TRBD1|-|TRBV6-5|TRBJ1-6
CASTETGAVTLHF
TGTGCCAGCACCGAGACAGGGGCGGTCACCCTCCACTTT